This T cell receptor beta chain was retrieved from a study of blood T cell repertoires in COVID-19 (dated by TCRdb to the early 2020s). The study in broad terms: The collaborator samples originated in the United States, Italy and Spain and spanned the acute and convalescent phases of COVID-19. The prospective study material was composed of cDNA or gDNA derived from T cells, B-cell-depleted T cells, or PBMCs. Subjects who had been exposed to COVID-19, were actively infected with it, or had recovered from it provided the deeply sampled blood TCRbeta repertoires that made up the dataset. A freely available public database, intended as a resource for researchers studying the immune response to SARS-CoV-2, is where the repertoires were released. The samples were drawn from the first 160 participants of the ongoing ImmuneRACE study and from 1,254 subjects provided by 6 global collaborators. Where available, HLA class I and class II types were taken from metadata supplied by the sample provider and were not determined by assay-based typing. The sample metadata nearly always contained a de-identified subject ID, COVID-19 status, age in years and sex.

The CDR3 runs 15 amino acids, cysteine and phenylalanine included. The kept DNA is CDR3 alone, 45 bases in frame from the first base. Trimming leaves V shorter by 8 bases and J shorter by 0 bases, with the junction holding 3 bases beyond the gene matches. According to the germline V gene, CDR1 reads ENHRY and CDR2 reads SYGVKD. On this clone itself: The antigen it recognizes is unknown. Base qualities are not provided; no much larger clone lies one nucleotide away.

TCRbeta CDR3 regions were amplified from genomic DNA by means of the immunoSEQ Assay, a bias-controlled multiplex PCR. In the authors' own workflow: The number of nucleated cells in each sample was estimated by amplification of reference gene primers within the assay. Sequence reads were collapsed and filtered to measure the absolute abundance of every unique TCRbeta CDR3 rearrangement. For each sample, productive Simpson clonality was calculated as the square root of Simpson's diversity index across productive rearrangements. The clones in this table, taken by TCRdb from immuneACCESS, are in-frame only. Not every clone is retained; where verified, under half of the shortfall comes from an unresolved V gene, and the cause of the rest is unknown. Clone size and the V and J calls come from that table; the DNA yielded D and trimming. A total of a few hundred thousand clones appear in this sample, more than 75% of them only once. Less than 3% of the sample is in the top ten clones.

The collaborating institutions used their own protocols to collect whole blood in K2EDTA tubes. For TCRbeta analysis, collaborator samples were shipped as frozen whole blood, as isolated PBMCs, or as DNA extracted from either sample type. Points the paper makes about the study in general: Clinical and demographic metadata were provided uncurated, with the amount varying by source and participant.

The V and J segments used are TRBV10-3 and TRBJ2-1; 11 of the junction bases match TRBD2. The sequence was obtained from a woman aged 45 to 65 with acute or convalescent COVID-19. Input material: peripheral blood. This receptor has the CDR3 CAIAGTSGSYNEQFF. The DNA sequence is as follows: TGTGCCATCGCCGGGACTAGCGGCTCCTACAATGAGCAGTTCTTC.